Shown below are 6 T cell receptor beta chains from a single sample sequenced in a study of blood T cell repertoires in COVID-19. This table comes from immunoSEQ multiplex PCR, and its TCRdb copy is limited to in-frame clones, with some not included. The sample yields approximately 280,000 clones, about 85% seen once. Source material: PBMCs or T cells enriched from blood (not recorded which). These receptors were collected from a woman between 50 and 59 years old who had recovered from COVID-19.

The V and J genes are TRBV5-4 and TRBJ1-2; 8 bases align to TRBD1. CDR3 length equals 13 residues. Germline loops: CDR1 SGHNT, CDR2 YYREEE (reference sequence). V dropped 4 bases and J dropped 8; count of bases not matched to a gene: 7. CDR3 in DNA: TGTGCCAGCAGCCGAGGACAGGGCGGAGGCTACACCTTC. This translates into CASSRGQGGGYTF.

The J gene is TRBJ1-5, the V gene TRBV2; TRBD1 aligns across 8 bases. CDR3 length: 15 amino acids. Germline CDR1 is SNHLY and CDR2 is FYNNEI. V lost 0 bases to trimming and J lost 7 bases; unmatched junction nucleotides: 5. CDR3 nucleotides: TGTGCCAGCAGTGAAGCGAGGGCAGGGGGCCAGCCCCAGCATTTT. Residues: CASSEARAGGQPQHF.

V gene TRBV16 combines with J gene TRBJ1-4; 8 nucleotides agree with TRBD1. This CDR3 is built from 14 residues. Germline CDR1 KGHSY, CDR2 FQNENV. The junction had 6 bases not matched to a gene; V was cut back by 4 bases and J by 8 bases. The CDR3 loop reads CASSPGDRIEKLFF. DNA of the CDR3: TGTGCCAGCAGCCCGGGGGACAGGATCGAAAAACTGTTTTTT. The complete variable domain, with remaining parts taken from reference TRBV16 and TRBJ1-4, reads GEEVAQTPKHLVRGEGQKAKLYCAPIKGHSYVFWYQQVLKNEFKFLISFQNENVFDETGMPKERFSAKCLPNSPCSLEIQATKLEDSAVYFCASSPGDRIEKLFFGSGTQLSVL.

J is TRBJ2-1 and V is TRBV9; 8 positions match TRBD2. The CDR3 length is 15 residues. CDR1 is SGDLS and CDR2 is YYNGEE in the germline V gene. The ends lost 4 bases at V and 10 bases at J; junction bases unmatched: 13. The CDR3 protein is CASSLAGSRSGEQFF. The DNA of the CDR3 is TGTGCCAGCAGCCTAGCGGGCTCTAGGTCAGGGGAGCAGTTCTTC.

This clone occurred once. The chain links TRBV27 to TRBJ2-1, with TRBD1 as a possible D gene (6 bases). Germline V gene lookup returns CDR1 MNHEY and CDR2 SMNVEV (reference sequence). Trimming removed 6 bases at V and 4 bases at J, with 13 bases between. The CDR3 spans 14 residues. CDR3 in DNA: TGTGCCAGCAGGATTTCAGGGGTTTACAATGAGCAGTTCTTC. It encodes CASRISGVYNEQFF.

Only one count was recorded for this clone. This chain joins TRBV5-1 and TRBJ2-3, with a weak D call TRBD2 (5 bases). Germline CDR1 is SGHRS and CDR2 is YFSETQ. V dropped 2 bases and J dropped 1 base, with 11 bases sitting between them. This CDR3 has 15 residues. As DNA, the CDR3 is TGCGCCAGCAGCTTACGAGCGGACGGCACAGATACGCAGTATTTT. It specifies CASSLRADGTDTQYF. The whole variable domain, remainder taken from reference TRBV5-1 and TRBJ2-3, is KAGVTQTPRYLIKTRGQQVTLSCSPISGHRSVSWYQQTPGQGLQFLFEYFSETQRNKGNFPGRFSGRQFSNSRSEMNVSTLELGDSALYLCASSLRADGTDTQYFGPGTRLTVL.